Presented here are 7 T cell receptor beta chains from one specimen sequenced in a study of T cell clonality in common variable immunodeficiency. Using immunoSEQ multiplex PCR, the repertoire was profiled, and TCRdb retains in-frame clones only, with some absent. This set yields more than 65,000 clones and no singletons; the top ten hold around 0.8%. Sequencing was carried out using peripheral blood mononuclear cells. Receptors originate from a person aged 18-70 years in good health.

This clone came up many times. Read coverage stops 3 residues before the CDR3 terminus; the germline J gene supplies the remainder. The chain recombines TRBV19 with TRBJ2-1; 8 nucleotides agree with TRBD2. This CDR3 region has 15 residues. The germline gives CDR1 LNHDA, CDR2 SQIVND (reference sequence). The V and J ends lost 5 bases and 5 bases, in that order; junction bases with no gene match: 8. The covered CDR3 bases are TGTGCCAGTAGTCTTTCGACTAGCGTTCACAATGAG. Protein: CASSLSTSVHNE. The whole CDR3 protein reads CASSLSTSVHNEQFF.

This clone came up many times. With the read ending 3 residues before the CDR3 end, the germline J gene is used to fill in that end. The rearrangement links TRBV19 to TRBJ2-7; no reliable D call. The CDR3 sequence is 12 residues long. Germline V CDR1 and CDR2: LNHDA, SQIVND (reference sequence). Trimming shortened V by 7 bases and J by 2 bases, and 9 bases separated the two germline ends. CDR3 in amino acids: CASTSPAYEQYF. The part of the CDR3 DNA that was read is TGTGCCAGTACGAGCCCTGCCTACGAG.

Comments on this clone: The missing CDR3 end, 3 residues past where the read stops, is filled in from the germline J gene. V is TRBV19 and J is TRBJ1-6, with 10 positions matching TRBD1. Per the germline V gene, CDR1 is LNHDA and CDR2 is SQIVND (reference sequence). The CDR3 is 18 residues long. The ends lost 2 bases at V and 9 bases at J; junction bases unmatched: 13. CDR3 DNA, as far as it was read: TGTGCCAGTAGTATACGAGGATTGCAAGGACAGGGGGGTTCACCC. Residues: CASSIRGLQGQGGSP. The whole CDR3 is CASSIRGLQGQGGSPLHF.

This clone occurred many times. The read falls 3 residues short of the CDR3 end, and the missing part is taken from the germline J gene. The chain is built from TRBV20-1 and TRBJ2-7; TRBD1 matches 9 bases. This CDR3 region has 17 residues. Losses at the gene ends were 1 base for V and 3 bases for J; bases not matched to a gene: 13. Germline CDR1 DFQATT, CDR2 SNEGSKA (reference sequence). The part of the CDR3 DNA that was read is TGCAGTGCTAGAGTGGTGATAGGAGGACAGGGGCTCTACGAG. This encodes CSARVVIGGQGLYE. The whole CDR3 sequence reads CSARVVIGGQGLYEQYF.

This clone was recorded at least ten times. The read is 3 residues too short to cover the CDR3 end, so that end is filled in from the germline J gene. The V and J genes are TRBV20-1 and TRBJ2-4; D is uncertain. Trimming pared 3 bases from V and 6 bases from J, leaving 12 bases between. CDR1 is DFQATT, CDR2 SNEGSKA, per germline (reference sequence). The CDR3 extends over 13 amino acids. This chain's CDR3 is CSASPGGGNIQYF. The sequenced CDR3 bases are TGCAGTGCTAGCCCGGGTGGTGGAAACATT.

This clone was counted at least ten times. The read ends 3 residues shy of where the CDR3 ends; the end is completed using the germline J gene. The chain links TRBV6-1 to TRBJ1-2, with 12 bases that match TRBD1. Trimming cost V 3 bases and J 7 bases; bases outside gene matches: 6. CDR3 length equals 15 residues. Germline V CDR1 and CDR2: MNHNS, SASEGT. Incomplete CDR3 DNA: TGTGCCAGCAGTGACCCGGGACAGGGGGCGTCTGGC. Translation: CASSDPGQGASG. The full CDR3 is CASSDPGQGASGYTF.

The table lists this clone with a few counts. The sequenced fragment ends 3 residues before the CDR3 boundary, so the rest is inferred from the germline J gene. V usage is TRBV10-2 and J usage is TRBJ2-2; 7 bases align to TRBD2. CDR3 length: 16 amino acids. After removal of 7 bases from V and 0 bases from J, the junction contained 8 bases not matched to a gene. Germline assignment: CDR1 WSHSY and CDR2 SAAADI. The CDR3 bases that were read are TGCGCCAGCAATCCGGCTAGCGGAGCGAACACCGGGGAG. It translates to CASNPASGANTGE. The complete CDR3 sequence is CASNPASGANTGELFF.